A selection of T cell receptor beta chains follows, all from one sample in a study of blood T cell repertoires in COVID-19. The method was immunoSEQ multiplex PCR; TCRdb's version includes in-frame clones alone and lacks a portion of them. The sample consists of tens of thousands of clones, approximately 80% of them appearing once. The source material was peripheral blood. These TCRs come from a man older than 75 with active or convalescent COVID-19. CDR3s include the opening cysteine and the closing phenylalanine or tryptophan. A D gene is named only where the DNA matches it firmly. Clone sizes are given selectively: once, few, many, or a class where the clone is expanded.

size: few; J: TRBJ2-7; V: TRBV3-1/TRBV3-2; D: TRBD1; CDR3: CASSKQGASYEQYF; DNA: TGTGCCAGCAGCAAACAGGGGGCGAGTTACGAGCAGTACTTC
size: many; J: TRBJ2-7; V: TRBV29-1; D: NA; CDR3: CSVENPGQGRDEQYF; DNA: TGCAGCGTTGAGAACCCGGGGCAGGGGAGGGACGAGCAGTACTTC
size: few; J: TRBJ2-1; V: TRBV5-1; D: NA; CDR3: CASSWGLSHSYNEQFF; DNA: TGCGCCAGCAGCTGGGGGCTCAGCCATTCCTACAATGAGCAGTTCTTC
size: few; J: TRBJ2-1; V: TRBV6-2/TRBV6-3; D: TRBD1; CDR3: CASSYRTGGAYNEQFF; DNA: TGTGCCAGCAGTTACCGGACAGGGGGCGCCTACAATGAGCAGTTCTTC
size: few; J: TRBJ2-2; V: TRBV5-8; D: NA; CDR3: CASSLALANTGELFF; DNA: TGTGCCAGCAGCTTGGCACTAGCGAACACCGGGGAGCTGTTTTTT
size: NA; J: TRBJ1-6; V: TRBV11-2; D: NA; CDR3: CASSPGAEYNSPLHF; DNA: TGTGCCAGCAGCCCAGGGGCCGAATATAATTCACCCCTCCACTTT
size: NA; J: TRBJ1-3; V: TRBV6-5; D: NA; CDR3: CASSWGGGGNTIYF; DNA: TGTGCCAGCAGCTGGGGGGGCGGTGGAAACACCATATATTTT
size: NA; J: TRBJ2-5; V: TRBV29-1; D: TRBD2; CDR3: CSVGGLAGGPWETQYF; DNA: TGCAGCGTTGGGGGGCTAGCGGGAGGGCCTTGGGAGACCCAGTACTTC
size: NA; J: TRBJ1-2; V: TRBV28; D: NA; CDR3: CASSSGQRGGYTF; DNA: TGTGCCAGCAGCTCCGGGCAACGGGGTGGCTACACCTTC
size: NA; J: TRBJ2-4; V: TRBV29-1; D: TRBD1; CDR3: CSVIPGGATKNIQYF; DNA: TGCAGCGTCATACCAGGGGGCGCGACCAAAAACATTCAGTACTTC
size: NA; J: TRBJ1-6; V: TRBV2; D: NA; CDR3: CASSTAQGNNSPLHF; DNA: TGTGCCAGCAGCACCGCCCAGGGTAATAATTCACCCCTCCACTTT
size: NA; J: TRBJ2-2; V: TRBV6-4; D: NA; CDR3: CASSVAYNTGELFF; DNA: TGTGCCAGTAGCGTAGCCTACAACACCGGGGAGCTGTTTTTT
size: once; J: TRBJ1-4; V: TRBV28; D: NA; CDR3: CASSPYRRRSEKLFF; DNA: TGTGCCAGCAGTCCGTACAGAAGGCGAAGTGAAAAACTGTTTTTT
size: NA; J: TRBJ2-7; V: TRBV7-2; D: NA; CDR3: CASSLVPSGWEREQYF; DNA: TGTGCCAGCAGCTTAGTCCCCTCAGGATGGGAGCGAGAGCAGTACTTC
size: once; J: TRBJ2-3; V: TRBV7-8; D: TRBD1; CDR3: CASSPDRVGQDTQYF; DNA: TGTGCCAGCAGCCCGGACAGGGTAGGACAAGATACGCAGTATTTT
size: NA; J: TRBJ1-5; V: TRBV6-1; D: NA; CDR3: CASSEARRFYQPQHF; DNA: TGTGCCAGCAGTGAAGCGCGCAGGTTTTATCAGCCCCAGCATTTT
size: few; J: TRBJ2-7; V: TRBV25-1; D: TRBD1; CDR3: CASSDTGQGARREQYF; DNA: TGTGCCAGCAGTGATACCGGCCAGGGGGCGCGACGCGAGCAGTACTTC
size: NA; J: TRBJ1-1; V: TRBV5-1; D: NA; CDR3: CASSLNAQGIMNTEAFF; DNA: TGCGCCAGCAGCTTGAATGCACAGGGAATTATGAACACTGAAGCTTTCTTT
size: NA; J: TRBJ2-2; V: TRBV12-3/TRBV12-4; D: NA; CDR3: CASSFRSTGELFF; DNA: TGTGCCAGCAGTTTTAGGAGCACCGGGGAGCTGTTTTTT
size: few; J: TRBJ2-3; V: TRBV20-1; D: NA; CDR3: CSASYRGTSTDTQYF; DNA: TGCAGTGCTAGTTATCGTGGGACTAGCACAGATACGCAGTATTTT
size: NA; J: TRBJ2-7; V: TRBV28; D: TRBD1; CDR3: CASRTGELIYEQYF; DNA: TGTGCCAGCAGGACAGGGGAGTTAATTTACGAGCAGTACTTC
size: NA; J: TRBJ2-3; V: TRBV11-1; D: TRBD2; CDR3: CASSLSGGDTDTQYF; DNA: TGTGCCAGCAGCTTATCGGGGGGTGACACAGATACGCAGTATTTT
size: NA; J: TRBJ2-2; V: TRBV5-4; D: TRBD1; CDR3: CASSRTGLNTGELFF; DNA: TGTGCCAGCAGCCGGACAGGATTAAACACCGGGGAGCTGTTTTTT
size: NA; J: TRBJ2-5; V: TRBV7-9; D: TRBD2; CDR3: CASSPDYGLAEETQYF; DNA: TGTGCCAGCAGCCCTGACTACGGACTAGCGGAGGAGACCCAGTACTTC
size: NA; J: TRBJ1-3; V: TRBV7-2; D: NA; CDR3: CASSEGLLGGGNTIYF; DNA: TGTGCCAGCAGCGAAGGCTTGTTGGGGGGTGGAAACACCATATATTTT
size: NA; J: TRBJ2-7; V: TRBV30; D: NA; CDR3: CAWGQGSEQYF; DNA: TGTGCCTGGGGGCAGGGGAGCGAGCAGTACTTC
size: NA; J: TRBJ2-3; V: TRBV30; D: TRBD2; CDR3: CAWSDGTSGSRTLGTDTQYF; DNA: TGTGCCTGGAGTGACGGGACTAGCGGGAGCCGAACCCTGGGTACAGATACGCAGTATTTT
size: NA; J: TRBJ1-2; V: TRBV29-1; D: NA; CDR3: CSVDGANYGYTF; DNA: TGCAGCGTTGACGGAGCTAACTATGGCTACACCTTC
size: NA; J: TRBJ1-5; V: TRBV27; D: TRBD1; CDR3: CASSLSGQGPQHF; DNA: TGTGCCAGCAGTTTATCGGGACAGGGGCCCCAGCATTTT
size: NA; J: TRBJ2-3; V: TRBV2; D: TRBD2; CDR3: CAEGGSPPGTQYF; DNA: TGTGCAGAAGGCGGGAGTCCTCCCGGTACGCAGTATTTT
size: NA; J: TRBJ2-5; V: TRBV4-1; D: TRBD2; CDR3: CASSQLPTGLAGMQTQYF; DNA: TGCGCCAGCAGCCAGCTACCCACAGGACTAGCGGGCATGCAGACCCAGTACTTC
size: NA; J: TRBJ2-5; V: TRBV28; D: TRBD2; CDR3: CASSGWAGTSEKETQYF; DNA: TGTGCCAGCAGTGGCTGGGCCGGGACTAGCGAAAAAGAGACCCAGTACTTC
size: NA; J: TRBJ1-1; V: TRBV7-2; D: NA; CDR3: CASSQSGTSNTEAFF; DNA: TGTGCCAGCAGCCAGTCCGGGACAAGTAACACTGAAGCTTTCTTT